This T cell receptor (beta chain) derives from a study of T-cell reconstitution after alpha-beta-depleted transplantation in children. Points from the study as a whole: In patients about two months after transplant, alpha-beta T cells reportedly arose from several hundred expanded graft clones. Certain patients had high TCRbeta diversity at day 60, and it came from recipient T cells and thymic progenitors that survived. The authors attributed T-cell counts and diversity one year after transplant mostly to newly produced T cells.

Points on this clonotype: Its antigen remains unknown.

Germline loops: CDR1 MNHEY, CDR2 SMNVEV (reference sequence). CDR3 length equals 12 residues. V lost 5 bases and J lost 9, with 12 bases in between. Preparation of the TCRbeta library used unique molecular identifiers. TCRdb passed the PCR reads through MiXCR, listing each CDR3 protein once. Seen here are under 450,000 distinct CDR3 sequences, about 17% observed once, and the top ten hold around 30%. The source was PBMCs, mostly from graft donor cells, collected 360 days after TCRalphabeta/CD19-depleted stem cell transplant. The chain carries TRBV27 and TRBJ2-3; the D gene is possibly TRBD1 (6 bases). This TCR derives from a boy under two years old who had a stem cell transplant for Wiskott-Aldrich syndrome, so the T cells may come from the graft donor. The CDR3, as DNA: TGTGCCAGCAGTGGCGTTAGGGGGACGCAGTATTTT. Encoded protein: CASSGVRGTQYF.